The sequence of this T cell receptor (beta chain) was determined in a study of graft-versus-host responses after intestinal transplantation listed by TCRdb under 2021. Study-level background: Recipients received multivisceral, liver-intestinal, or isolated intestinal transplants. Donor T cell macrochimerism was defined as a peak of at least 4% donor T cells among recipient peripheral blood mononuclear cells. To identify alloreactive clones, pre-transplant mixed lymphocyte reaction products were sequenced and compared with unstimulated pre-transplant donor and recipient T cells. Anti-thymocyte globulin induction was given to all recipients, followed by maintenance tacrolimus and steroids for 3 to 4 years. The cohort enrolled around 23 intestinal transplant recipients including one retransplant, and a few patients lacking pretransplant specimens were excluded. After intestinal transplantation, graft-versus-host and host-versus-graft alloreactive T cell clones in the graft, circulation and bone marrow were tracked using bulk TCR-beta CDR3 sequencing. Instead of going to the commercial service, samples from a few later patients were sequenced in-house on an Illumina MiSeq and processed with MiXCR.

Concerning this clone: The specificity of this receptor is unknown. No per-base quality is available; no much larger clone lies one base away.

Overall results and qualifications from the work: Patients with donor T cell macrochimerism had high GvH to HvG T cell clonal ratios in their allografts. The conclusions were limited by the relatively low number and heterogeneity of the intestinal transplant patients. Peak levels of circulating GvH clones were associated with declines in HvG clones early after transplant. GvH clones were found in recipient bone marrow, and some of the GvH clones appeared earlier in ileal mucosa or blood, which is consistent with an intestinal mucosal origin.

V trim: 1 base; J trim: 3 bases; unmatched bases: 7. The CDR3 goes from the cysteine to the phenylalanine over 16 residues. CDR3 DNA only is kept here, 48 bases in frame from base 1. Per the germline V gene, SGHTA is the CDR1 and FQGNSA is the CDR2. The protocol used for the library was the immunoSEQ multiplex PCR assay. For most patients, genomic DNA was isolated with the Qiagen DNeasy Blood and Tissue Kit and sent frozen to Adaptive Biotechnologies for TCR sequencing. Adaptive Biotechnologies carried out high-throughput TCR-beta CDR3 sequencing of genomic DNA for most patients. Under the source paper's analysis protocol: TCR sequencing data were retrieved from Adaptive's ImmunoSEQ software for roughly 17 patients, whereas a few other patients were processed with MiXCR and VDJtools. To correct CD4 versus CD8 sorting errors, sequences present in both subsets at a frequency ratio below 5:1 were removed. CDR3 nucleotide sequences shared between donor and recipient were removed because the origin of such sequences could not be assigned. To be classed as alloreactive, a clone needed at least 2-fold expansion over unstimulated cells and a minimum CFSE-low frequency of 0.002% (template counts) or 0.001% (read counts). A clone was considered mappable if detected in the sequenced pre-transplant spleen, lymph node, or MLR CFSE-low populations of the donor or recipient. The cumulative frequency of alloreactive clones was calculated as a percentage of all sequences, weighted by copy number. Sourced from immuneACCESS, this table was stored by TCRdb with only in-frame sequences that have V and J called. A share of the clones is absent; for the studies checked, an unresolved V gene accounts for under half, and the remainder has no known explanation. That table supplies the V and J calls and clone size; D and trimming were determined from the DNA. This sample lists approximately 88,000 clones; around 90% were detected once. Of the sample, 0.11% falls within the top ten clones.

Read against the paper, the sample's time point label means: cells obtained before transplantation from donor or recipient. CD3+CD4+ and CD3+CD8+ populations were FACS-sorted from unstimulated pre-transplant donor and recipient cells taken from spleen or lymph nodes. The receptor chain draws on TRBV7-2 and TRBJ2-3, with TRBD2 identical over 7 junction bases. The material was unstimulated CD4+ T cells sorted from spleen or lymph node cells, obtained before intestinal transplant. The sequence was collected from a human donor who received an intestinal transplant. The CDR3 region has the sequence CASSLEAASGTDTQYF. The bases read TGTGCCAGCAGCTTAGAGGCGGCTAGCGGTACAGATACGCAGTATTTT.